This TCR beta chain was obtained from a study of blood T cell repertoires in COVID-19 (dated by TCRdb to the early 2020s). At the level of the whole study: The collaborator samples originated in the United States, Italy and Spain and spanned the acute and convalescent phases of COVID-19. The prospective study material was composed of cDNA or gDNA derived from T cells, B-cell-depleted T cells, or PBMCs. Subjects who had been exposed to COVID-19, were actively infected with it, or had recovered from it provided the deeply sampled blood TCRbeta repertoires that made up the dataset. A freely available public database, intended as a resource for researchers studying the immune response to SARS-CoV-2, is where the repertoires were released. Samples were obtained from the ongoing ImmuneRACE study (first 160 participants) and from 1,200 or so subjects provided by 6 global collaborators. Sample metadata almost always included a de-identified subject ID, COVID-19 status, age in years and sex. Where HLA class I and class II types were available, the types were taken from metadata supplied by the sample provider, not from assay-based typing. Broader findings and caveats from the paper: The quantity of clinical and demographic metadata differed by source and by participant and was supplied without curation.

As regards this clone: Its specific antigen is unknown. No base qualities exist here, and no much larger clone lies one base off it.

Each collaborating institution followed its own protocols to collect whole blood in K2EDTA tubes. Collaborator samples were shipped for TCRbeta analysis as frozen whole blood, isolated PBMCs, or DNA extracted from either sample type. CDR1 is given as MNHGY and CDR2 as SVAAGI, both from the germline V gene. At the junction V is shortened by 6 bases and J by 0 bases; bases outside the gene matches: 13. Spanning cysteine to phenylalanine, the CDR3 consists of 18 amino acids. Only CDR3 DNA remains: 54 bases, in frame from the first base. The immunoSEQ Assay, a bias-controlled multiplex PCR, was used to amplify TCRbeta CDR3 regions from genomic DNA. Under the source paper's analysis protocol: The number of nucleated cells in each sample was estimated from the amplification of reference gene primers within the assay. To quantify the absolute abundance of each unique TCRbeta CDR3 rearrangement, sequence reads were collapsed and filtered. Productive Simpson clonality was computed per sample as the square root of Simpson's diversity index over productive rearrangements. TCRdb took this table from immuneACCESS and kept in-frame rearrangements with V and J called. Such tables lack part of the clones; where checked against another copy, unresolved V genes explain under half of the gap, and the rest is unexplained. That table supplies the V and J calls and clone size; D and trimming were determined from the DNA. Recorded for this sample are some 68,000 clones; around 85% of them occurred a single time. The ten largest clones add up to 4.4% of the sample.

The rearrangement joined TRBV6-9 to TRBJ2-1; 8 nucleotides in the junction match TRBD2. Specimen: peripheral blood. The clonotype originates from a man aged 50 to 59 with active COVID-19. CDR3 region: CASSPRGGGNSSYNEQFF. In nucleotide form, the sequence is TGTGCCAGCAGCCCACGGGGCGGGGGGAACAGCTCCTACAATGAGCAGTTCTTC.